Listed here is a single T cell receptor beta chain. In the authors' workflow: For nucleated cells, counts were estimated from reference gene primer amplification. Method: immunoSEQ multiplex PCR; TCRdb's copy keeps in-frame clones and lacks some. V and J calls and clone size come straight from that table; D and trimming were deduced from the DNA. The sample holds 150,000 to 200,000 clones, roughly 82% seen once. This sample was taken from a study of blood T cell repertoires in COVID-19. While infection was still active, Seattle patients were enrolled and then followed longitudinally. The V and J ends lost 5 bases and 4 bases, in that order; junction bases with no gene match: 6. Germline CDR1 is SGHTA and CDR2 is FQGNSA. The CDR3 runs to 15 residues.

The TCR was taken from a woman aged 60-75 years with COVID-19, enrolled during active disease. The sequenced sample was peripheral blood. The chain has TRBV7-2 and TRBJ2-1; 9 bases are a match to TRBD2. The CDR3 protein is CASSQLTSGYNEQFF. The CDR3 DNA follows: TGTGCCAGCAGCCAACTGACTAGCGGTTACAATGAGCAGTTCTTC.